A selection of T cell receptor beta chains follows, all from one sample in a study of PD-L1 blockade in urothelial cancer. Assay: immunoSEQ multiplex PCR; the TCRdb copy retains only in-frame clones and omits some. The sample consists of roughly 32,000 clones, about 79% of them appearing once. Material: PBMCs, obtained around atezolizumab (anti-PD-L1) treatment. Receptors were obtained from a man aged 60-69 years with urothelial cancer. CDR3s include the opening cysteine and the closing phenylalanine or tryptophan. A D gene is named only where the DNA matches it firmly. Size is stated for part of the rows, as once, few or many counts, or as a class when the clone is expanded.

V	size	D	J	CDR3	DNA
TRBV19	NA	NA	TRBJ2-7	CASSSEGALFHEQYF	TGTGCCAGTAGTTCAGAAGGGGCATTGTTTCACGAGCAGTACTTC
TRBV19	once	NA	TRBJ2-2	CASSSGIYTGELFF	TGTGCCAGTAGTAGCGGGATTTACACCGGGGAGCTGTTTTTT
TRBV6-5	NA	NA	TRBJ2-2	CASRRGTGELFF	TGTGCCAGCCGACGGGGAACCGGGGAGCTGTTTTTT
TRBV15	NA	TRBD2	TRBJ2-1	CATSAELAGVGNEQFF	TGTGCCACCAGCGCCGAACTAGCGGGAGTAGGCAATGAGCAGTTCTTC
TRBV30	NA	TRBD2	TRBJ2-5	CAWGLGETQYF	TGTGCCTGGGGACTAGGGGAGACCCAGTACTTC
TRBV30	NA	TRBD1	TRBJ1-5	CAWRGQGSNQPQHF	TGTGCCTGGAGGGGACAGGGTAGCAATCAGCCCCAGCATTTT
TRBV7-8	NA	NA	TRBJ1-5	CASSLASPGTGRGQPQHF	TGTGCCAGCAGCTTAGCCTCTCCCGGAACGGGGAGAGGGCAGCCCCAGCATTTT
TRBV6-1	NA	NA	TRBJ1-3	CASRAVAVGNTIYF	TGTGCCAGCAGGGCGGTTGCAGTCGGAAACACCATATATTTT
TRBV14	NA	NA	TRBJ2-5	CASSPGLKETQYF	TGTGCCAGCAGCCCGGGTCTAAAGGAGACCCAGTACTTC
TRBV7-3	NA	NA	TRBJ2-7	CASSYNVGYEQYF	TGTGCCAGCAGCTACAACGTCGGGTACGAGCAGTACTTC
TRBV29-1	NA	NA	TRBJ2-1	CSVEDYRSYNEQFF	TGCAGCGTTGAAGACTACCGCTCCTACAATGAGCAGTTCTTC
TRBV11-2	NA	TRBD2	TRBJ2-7	CASSLAPSGRTSYEQYF	TGTGCCAGCAGCTTAGCTCCTAGCGGGAGGACCTCCTACGAGCAGTACTTC
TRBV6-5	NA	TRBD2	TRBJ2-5	CASSYGTSGRGETQYF	TGTGCCAGCAGTTACGGGACTAGCGGGAGGGGAGAGACCCAGTACTTC
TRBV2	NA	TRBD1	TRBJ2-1	CASSPPRDRGNHVQFF	TGTGCCAGCAGTCCTCCCCGGGACAGGGGGAATCATGTGCAGTTCTTC
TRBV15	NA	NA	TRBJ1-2	CATSLRDYGYTF	TGTGCCACCAGTCTGCGGGACTATGGCTACACCTTC
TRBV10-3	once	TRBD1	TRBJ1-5	CAISGQGYNQPQHF	TGTGCCATCAGTGGACAGGGCTATAATCAGCCCCAGCATTTT
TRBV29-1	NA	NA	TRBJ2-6	CSVEEGSGGANVLTF	TGCAGCGTTGAAGAGGGCAGCGGTGGGGCCAACGTCCTGACTTTC
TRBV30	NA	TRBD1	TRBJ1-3	CAWSVGQGNTIYF	TGTGCCTGGAGTGTGGGACAGGGAAACACCATATATTTT
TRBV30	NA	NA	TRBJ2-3	CAWRLKHGGTQYF	TGTGCCTGGAGACTCAAACATGGAGGTACGCAGTATTTT
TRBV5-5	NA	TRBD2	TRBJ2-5	CASSLPSGGWETQYF	TGTGCCAGCAGCTTACCTAGCGGGGGATGGGAGACCCAGTACTTC
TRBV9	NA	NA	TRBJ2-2	CASRPTERNTGELFF	TGTGCCAGCAGGCCTACAGAACGGAACACCGGGGAGCTGTTTTTT
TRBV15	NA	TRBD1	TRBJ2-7	CATSITQGYEQYF	TGTGCCACCAGCATAACACAGGGGTACGAGCAGTACTTC
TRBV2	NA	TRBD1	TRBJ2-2	CARRETGGITGELFF	TGTGCCAGAAGAGAGACAGGGGGCATCACCGGGGAGCTGTTTTTT
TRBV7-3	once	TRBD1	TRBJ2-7	CASSTGQGYEQYF	TGTGCCAGCAGCACGGGACAGGGTTACGAGCAGTACTTC
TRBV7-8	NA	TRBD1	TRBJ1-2	CASSLGGGTGGIYGYTF	TGTGCCAGCAGCTTAGGGGGCGGGACAGGGGGGATCTATGGCTACACCTTC
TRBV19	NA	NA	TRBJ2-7	CASSSRVSYEQYF	TGTGCCAGTAGTAGTCGGGTTTCCTACGAGCAGTACTTC
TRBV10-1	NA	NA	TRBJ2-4	CASSGVKNIQYF	TGCGCCAGCAGCGGGGTCAAAAACATTCAGTACTTC
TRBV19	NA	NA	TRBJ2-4	CASSISAVGNIQYF	TGTGCCAGTAGTATCTCCGCGGTTGGTAACATTCAGTACTTC
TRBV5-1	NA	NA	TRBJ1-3	CASSLTGPGNTIYF	TGCGCCAGCAGCTTGACAGGGCCTGGAAACACCATATATTTT
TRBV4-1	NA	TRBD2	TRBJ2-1	CASRKESGINEQFF	TGCGCCAGCAGGAAGGAAAGCGGGATCAATGAGCAGTTCTTC
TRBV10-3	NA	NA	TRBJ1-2	CAISESSSNYGYTF	TGTGCCATCAGTGAGTCTAGCAGTAACTATGGCTACACCTTC
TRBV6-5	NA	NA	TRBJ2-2	CASSYDGSRTGELFF	TGTGCCAGCAGTTACGATGGCTCTCGCACCGGGGAGCTGTTTTTT